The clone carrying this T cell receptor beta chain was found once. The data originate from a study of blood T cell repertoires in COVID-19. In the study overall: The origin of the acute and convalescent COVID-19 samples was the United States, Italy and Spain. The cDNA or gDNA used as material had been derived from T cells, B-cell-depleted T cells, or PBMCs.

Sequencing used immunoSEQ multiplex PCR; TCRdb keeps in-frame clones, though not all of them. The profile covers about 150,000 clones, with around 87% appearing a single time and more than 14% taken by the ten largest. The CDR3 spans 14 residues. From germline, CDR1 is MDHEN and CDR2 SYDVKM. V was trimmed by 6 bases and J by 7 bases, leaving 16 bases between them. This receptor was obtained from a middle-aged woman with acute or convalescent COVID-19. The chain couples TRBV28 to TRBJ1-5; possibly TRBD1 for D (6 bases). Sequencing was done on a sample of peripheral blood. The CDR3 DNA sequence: TGTGCCAGCAGGTTGGACAGCGCTTCCCAGCCCCAGCATTTT. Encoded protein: CASRLDSASQPQHF.